This TCR beta chain was observed in a study of T cell repertoires in cytomegalovirus infection. Overall study context: Both CMV infection and a matching HLA type were indicated by public TCR beta signatures.

Study-wide points: There were HLA-C-restricted CMV-specific TCR beta clonotypes dominating the ex vivo response. The cumulative frequency of public TCR beta families distinguished individuals who carried CMV together with the relevant HLA.

Worth noting for this clonotype: Its antigen is currently unknown.

From the reads, TCRdb called clonotypes with MiXCR, one entry per CDR3 protein. Of tens of thousands of distinct CDR3 sequences in the sample, around half are singletons; the top ten hold just over 90%. This sequence was found in a human donor in good health (CMV status not recorded). Some clones in this sample may be carry-over from other donors' samples. The sample consisted of CD8+ T cells from cultured PBMCs, taken from culture after CMV antigen stimulation.

The CDR3: CASSEWEDLNTGELFF. Here the CDR3 DNA reads TGTGCCAGCAGTGAATGGGAGGACTTGAACACCGGGGAGCTGTTTTTT. The V call is TRBV6-1, the J call TRBJ2-2; tentatively, D is TRBD2 (6 bases). Trimming cost V 2 bases and J 1 base, with 11 bases left between them. This CDR3 has 16 amino acids. The germline gives CDR1 MNHNS, CDR2 SASEGT.